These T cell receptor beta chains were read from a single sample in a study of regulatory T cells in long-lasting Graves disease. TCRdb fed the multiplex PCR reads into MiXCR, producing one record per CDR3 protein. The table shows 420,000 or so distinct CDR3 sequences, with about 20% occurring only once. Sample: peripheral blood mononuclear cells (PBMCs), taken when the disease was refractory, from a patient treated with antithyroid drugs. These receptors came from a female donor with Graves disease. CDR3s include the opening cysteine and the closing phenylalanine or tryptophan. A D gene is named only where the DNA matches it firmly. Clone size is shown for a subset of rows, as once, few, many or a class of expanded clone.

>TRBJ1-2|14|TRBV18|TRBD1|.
CASSDGQADYGYTF
TGTGCCAGCTCAGACGGACAGGCCGACTATGGCTACACCTTC
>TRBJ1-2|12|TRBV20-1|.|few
CSARPPGFGYTF
TGCAGTGCTAGACCTCCGGGCTTCGGCTACACCTTC
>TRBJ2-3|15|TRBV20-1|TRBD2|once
CSARGAGGRTDTQYF
TGCAGTGCCCGGGGAGCGGGAGGACGTACAGATACGCAGTATTTT
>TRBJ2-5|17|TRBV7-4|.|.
CASSLAGQGPPGGTQYF
TGTGCCAGCAGCTTAGCTGGGCAGGGCCCTCCTGGGGGGACCCAGTACTTC
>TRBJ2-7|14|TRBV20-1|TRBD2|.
CSARGLTPDYEQYF
TGCAGTGCTAGGGGACTAACCCCAGACTACGAGCAGTACTTC
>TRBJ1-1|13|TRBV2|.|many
CASTEVHGAEAFF
TGTGCCAGCACGGAAGTGCATGGCGCTGAAGCTTTCTTT
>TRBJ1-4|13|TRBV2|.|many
CASSETEGEKLFF
TGTGCCAGCAGTGAAACAGAAGGGGAAAAACTGTTTTTT
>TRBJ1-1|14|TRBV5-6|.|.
CASSFGRWDTEAFF
TGTGCCAGCAGCTTTGGGCGTTGGGACACTGAAGCTTTCTTT
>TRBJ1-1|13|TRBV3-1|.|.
CASSQDEATEAFF
TGTGCCAGCAGCCAAGATGAGGCGACTGAAGCTTTCTTT
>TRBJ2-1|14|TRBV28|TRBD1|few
CASSFYQGVNEQFF
TGTGCCAGCAGTTTTTACCAGGGGGTCAATGAGCAGTTCTTC
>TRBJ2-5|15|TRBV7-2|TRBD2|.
CTSSPPAGGLETQYF
TGTACCAGCAGCCCCCCAGCGGGAGGGCTTGAGACCCAGTACTTC
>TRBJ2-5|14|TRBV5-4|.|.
CASSLWGGRETQYF
TGTGCCAGCAGCTTATGGGGAGGTCGGGAGACCCAGTACTTC
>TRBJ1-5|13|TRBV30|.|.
CAWSGGWDQPQHF
TGTGCCTGGAGTGGGGGATGGGATCAGCCCCAGCATTTT
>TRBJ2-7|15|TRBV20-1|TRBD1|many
CSAPTDRASSYEQYF
TGCAGTGCCCCCACGGACAGGGCAAGCTCCTACGAGCAGTACTTC
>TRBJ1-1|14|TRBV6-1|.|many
CASSHMEANTEAFF
TGTGCCAGCAGTCATATGGAGGCCAACACTGAAGCTTTCTTT
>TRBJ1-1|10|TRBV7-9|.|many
CASRHTEAFF
TGTGCCAGCAGGCATACTGAAGCTTTCTTT
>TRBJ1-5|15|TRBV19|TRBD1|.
CASSIHQGAGQPQHF
TGTGCCAGTAGTATCCATCAGGGGGCGGGGCAGCCCCAGCATTTT
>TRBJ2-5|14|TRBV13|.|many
CASSTFHGKETQYF
TGTGCCAGCAGCACCTTTCACGGAAAAGAGACCCAGTACTTC
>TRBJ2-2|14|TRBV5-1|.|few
CASSSLRDTGELFF
TGCGCCAGCAGCTCCTTACGGGACACCGGGGAGCTGTTTTTT
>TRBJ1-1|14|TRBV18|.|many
CASSPQGTNTEAFF
TGTGCCAGCTCACCACAGGGGACCAACACTGAAGCTTTCTTT
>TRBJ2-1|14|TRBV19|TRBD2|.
CASSRTSGINEQFF
TGTGCCAGTAGTAGAACTAGCGGGATAAATGAGCAGTTCTTC
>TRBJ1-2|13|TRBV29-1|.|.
CSVRGPKPDGYTF
TGCAGCGTTAGGGGTCCAAAGCCCGATGGCTACACCTTC
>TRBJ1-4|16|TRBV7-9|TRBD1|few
CASSTGGHITNEKLFF
TGTGCCAGCTCCACAGGGGGACATATAACTAATGAAAAACTGTTTTTT
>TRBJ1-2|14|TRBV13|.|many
CASSPSRSNYGYTF
TGTGCCAGCAGCCCAAGCAGGTCGAACTATGGCTACACCTTC
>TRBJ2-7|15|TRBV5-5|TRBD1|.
CASSPGPTGIYEQYF
TGTGCCAGCAGCCCCGGGCCGACAGGGATCTACGAGCAGTACTTC
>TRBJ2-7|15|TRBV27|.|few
CASSIGLGGPYKQYF
TGTGCCAGCAGCATCGGACTGGGGGGCCCCTACAAGCAGTACTTC
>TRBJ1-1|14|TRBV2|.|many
CASSASSGDTEAFF
TGTGCCAGCAGTGCTTCTTCAGGGGACACTGAAGCTTTCTTT
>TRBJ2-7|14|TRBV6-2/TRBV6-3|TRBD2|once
CASSILAATYEQYF
TGTGCCAGCAGTATACTAGCGGCTACCTACGAGCAGTACTTC
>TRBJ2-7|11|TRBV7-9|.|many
CASSLDIAMYF
TGTGCCAGCAGCTTAGATATAGCCATGTACTTC
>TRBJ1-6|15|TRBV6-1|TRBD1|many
CASSTGQSYNSPLHF
TGTGCCAGCAGTACGGGACAGTCGTATAATTCACCCCTCCACTTT
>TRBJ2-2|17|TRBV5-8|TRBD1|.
CASSGSGLTGPTGELFF
TGTGCCAGCAGCGGATCTGGGTTGACAGGGCCCACCGGGGAGCTGTTTTTT
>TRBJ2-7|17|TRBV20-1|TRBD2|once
CSARDRLGLAVSYEQYF
TGCAGTGCTAGAGATCGGCTGGGACTAGCGGTCTCCTACGAGCAGTACTTC
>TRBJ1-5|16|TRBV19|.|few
CASSILIPGSNQPQHF
TGTGCCAGTAGTATTCTGATCCCGGGGAGCAATCAGCCCCAGCATTTT